The text below deals with one T cell receptor (beta chain). Its antigen is unidentified. This sample was included in a study of cytotoxic CD8 clonotypes in ibrutinib-treated CLL. The wider study: Samples yielded averages of 255,043 productive templates and tens of thousands of productive rearrangements.

Points from the study as a whole: On treatment, the uncommon public clonotypes contracted or remained stable. Baseline clonality, above age-matched healthy donor levels, tracked circulating CD8+ T-cell counts. Rising at ibrutinib response, clonality subsequently fell back toward baseline at progression.

Profiled with immunoSEQ multiplex PCR; TCRdb holds only in-frame clones, not every one. The table shows approximately 100,000 clones, with 58% occurring only once. V lost 2 bases to trimming and J lost 1 base; unmatched junction nucleotides: 6. The CDR3 totals 16 residues. Germline CDR1 SGDLS, CDR2 YYNGEE. This chain connects TRBV9 to TRBJ2-3, with 8 positions matching TRBD2. Sequenced material: PBMCs, taken after 24 months of ibrutinib treatment. The TCR was taken from a human donor with chronic lymphocytic leukemia. CDR3: CASSVRGAGGTDTQYF. The CDR3 DNA follows: TGTGCCAGCAGCGTTCGAGGAGCGGGGGGCACAGATACGCAGTATTTT.